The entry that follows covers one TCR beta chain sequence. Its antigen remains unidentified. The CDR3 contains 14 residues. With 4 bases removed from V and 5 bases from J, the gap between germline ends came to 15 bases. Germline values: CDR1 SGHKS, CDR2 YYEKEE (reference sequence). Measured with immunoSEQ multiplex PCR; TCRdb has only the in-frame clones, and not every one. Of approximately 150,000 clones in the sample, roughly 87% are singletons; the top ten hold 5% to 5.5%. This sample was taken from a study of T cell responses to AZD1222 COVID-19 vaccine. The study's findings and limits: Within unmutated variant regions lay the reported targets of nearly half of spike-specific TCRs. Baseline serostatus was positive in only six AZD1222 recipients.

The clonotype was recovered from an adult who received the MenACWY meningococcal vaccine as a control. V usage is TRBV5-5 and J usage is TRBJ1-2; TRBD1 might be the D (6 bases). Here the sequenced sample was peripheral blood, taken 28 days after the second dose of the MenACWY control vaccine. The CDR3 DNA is TGTGCCAGCAGCCCGGACAGTGCTTGGTATGGCTACACCTTC. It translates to CASSPDSAWYGYTF.